This paragraph covers one T cell receptor beta chain sequence. As yet, its antigen is unknown. The data derive from a study of cytomegalovirus exposure and HLA in healthy donors. It was the roughly 130-subject validation cohort, separate from the roughly 700-subject first cohort, to which the donors belonged. Clones were sequenced by immunoSEQ multiplex PCR, and TCRdb holds only the in-frame ones, with some missing. The repertoire holds about 150,000 clones, with about 89% as singletons. Germline assignment: CDR1 SQVTM and CDR2 ANQGSEA. The CDR3 runs 14 residues. Deletions cut 3 bases from V and 4 bases from J, with 13 bases between. Study findings and constraints: The study recorded over 150 TCR beta chains that were cytomegalovirus-associated.

The genes are TRBV29-1 and TRBJ1-3; maybe TRBD1 (5 bases). This clonotype was obtained from a man aged 18 to 29 in good health and CMV-seronegative. Sequencing used PBMCs. CDR3 in DNA: TGCAGCGTTGAGGATCCCGGGGGAGGAAACACCATATATTTT. Translation gives CSVEDPGGGNTIYF. Combining the CDR3 with reference TRBV29-1 and TRBJ1-3 gives the whole variable domain SAVISQKPSRDICQRGTSLTIQCQVDSQVTMMFWYRQQPGQSLTLIATANQGSEATYESGFVIDKFPISRPNLTFSTLTVSNMSPEDSSIYLCSVEDPGGGNTIYFGEGSWLTVV.